These 4 T cell receptor beta chains were all obtained from the same sample, sequenced in a study of blood T cell repertoires in COVID-19. This table comes from immunoSEQ multiplex PCR, and its TCRdb copy is limited to in-frame clones, with some not included. The profile shows around 300,000 clones, 85% to 90% of them singletons. Sequencing was done on a sample of PBMCs or T cells enriched from blood (not recorded which). All receptors derive from a woman under 30 who had recovered from COVID-19.

This chain uses TRBV10-3 with TRBJ1-2; maybe TRBD1 (6 bases). V shed 8 bases and J shed 3 bases, with 7 bases lying between them. Germline CDR1 is ENHRY and CDR2 is SYGVKD. The CDR3 contains 11 residues. CDR3 loop: CAISGDYGYTF. The CDR3 DNA sequence: TGTGCCATCTCAGGGGACTATGGCTACACCTTC.

This chain uses TRBV28 with TRBJ1-5; 8 nucleotides match TRBD1. J was trimmed by 1 base and V by 2 bases; bases with no gene match: 1. The CDR3 spans 15 residues. CDR1 MDHEN and CDR2 SYDVKM come from the germline V gene. CDR3 DNA sequence: TGTGCCAGCAGTTTAACAGGGGGAAGCAATCAGCCCCAGCATTTT. As protein: CASSLTGGSNQPQHF.

This clone appeared a few times. V gene TRBV5-6 combines with J gene TRBJ2-6; 7 bases match TRBD1. V trimming: 4 bases; J trimming: 0 bases; junction bases outside the gene matches: 13. Germline CDR1 SGHDT, CDR2 YYEEEE. The CDR3 totals 19 residues. The CDR3 nucleotides read TGTGCCAGCAGCCGGGGCAGGACAGGCCTAAGCTCTGGGGCCAACGTCCTGACTTTC. Translation gives CASSRGRTGLSSGANVLTF.

This chain joins TRBV5-1 and TRBJ2-1; D remains unclear. Looked up from germline, CDR1 is SGHRS and CDR2 is YFSETQ. V lost 4 bases and J 5 bases, leaving 10 bases between the germline ends. This CDR3 has 13 residues. The CDR3 spells CASSALPDNEQFF. CDR3 DNA: TGCGCCAGCAGCGCACTGCCGGACAATGAGCAGTTCTTC. The whole variable domain, remainder taken from reference TRBV5-1 and TRBJ2-1, is KAGVTQTPRYLIKTRGQQVTLSCSPISGHRSVSWYQQTPGQGLQFLFEYFSETQRNKGNFPGRFSGRQFSNSRSEMNVSTLELGDSALYLCASSALPDNEQFFGPGTRLTVL.